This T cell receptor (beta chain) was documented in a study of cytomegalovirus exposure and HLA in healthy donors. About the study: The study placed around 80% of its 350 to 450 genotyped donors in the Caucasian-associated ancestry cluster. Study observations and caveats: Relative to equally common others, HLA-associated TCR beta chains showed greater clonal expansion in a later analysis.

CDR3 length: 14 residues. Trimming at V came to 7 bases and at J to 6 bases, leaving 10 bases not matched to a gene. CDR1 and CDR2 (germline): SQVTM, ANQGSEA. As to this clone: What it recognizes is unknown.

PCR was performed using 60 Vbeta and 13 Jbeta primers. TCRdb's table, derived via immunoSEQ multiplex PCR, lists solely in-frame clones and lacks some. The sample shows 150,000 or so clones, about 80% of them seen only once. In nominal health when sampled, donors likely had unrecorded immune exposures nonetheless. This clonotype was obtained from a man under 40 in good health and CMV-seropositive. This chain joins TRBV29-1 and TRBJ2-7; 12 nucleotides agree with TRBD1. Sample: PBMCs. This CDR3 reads CSGVPGQGASEQYF. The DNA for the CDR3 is TGCAGCGGAGTTCCGGGACAGGGGGCTTCCGAGCAGTACTTC.